The sequence of this TCR beta chain was determined in a study of OX40 agonist ivuxolimab in advanced cancers. About the study as a whole: The costimulatory receptor OX40 (CD134) was targeted by ivuxolimab, a fully human IgG2 agonistic monoclonal antibody. Intravenous ivuxolimab was administered to patients every 2 weeks at six dose levels: 0.01, 0.1, 0.3, 1.5, 3 and 10 mg/kg. Of the roughly 52 patients in dose escalation, some 20 had hepatocellular carcinoma, some 15 had melanoma, 9 had renal cell carcinoma and 9 had head and neck cancer. In the dose-escalation cohort, around four fifths of patients were male, and the mean age was roughly 60 years with a range of about 20 to 90. Patients were allowed to have had prior anti-PD-1, anti-PD-L1 or anti-CTLA-4 therapy, and roughly 40% of the dose-escalation patients had previously received checkpoint inhibitors. Partial responses occurred in three dose-escalation patients, of whom one had hepatocellular carcinoma and two had cutaneous melanoma. Peripheral TCRbeta sequencing was intended to test whether TCR sequence diversity was altered and clonal T-cell expansion was caused by ivuxolimab. The paper describes the monotherapy dose-escalation part (N ≈ 52 patients) of the phase I trial of ivuxolimab. The paper as a whole reports these results and caveats: In partial responders in the 0.1-3.0 mg/kg groups, normalized peripheral clonal expansion was found to be among the lowest, especially among CD8+ T cells. Which antigens the clonally expanded peripheral T cells were specific for was not determined. On average, CD8+ T cells showed more expanded clones than CD4+ T cells after ivuxolimab. At doses of 0.1 to 3.0 mg/kg, clonal expansion of both CD4+ and CD8+ blood T cells was observed from baseline to week 6. Low levels of normalized T-cell clonal expansion were also seen in some nonresponding patients.

Genomic DNA was extracted from sorted cells for sequencing of the TCRbeta CDR3 region. The immunoSEQ Assay was used for sequencing of TCRbeta CDR3 regions. The table was pulled from immuneACCESS by TCRdb, which kept in-frame rearrangements only. Such tables lose some clones; where checked, under half of the loss comes from unresolved V genes, and the rest has no known cause. In this sample the table shows some 120,000 clones, 80% to 95% of which occur a single time. In total, the top ten clones hold under 0.95% of the sample. The CDR3 runs 14 residues from the cysteine to the phenylalanine. Only CDR3 DNA remains: 42 bases, in frame from the first base. Taken from the germline V gene, the CDR1 and CDR2 loops are MNHEY and SVGAGI. V is cut by 2 bases and J by 6 bases, and the space between the germline ends is 13 bases. The trial excluded patients who had a history of autoimmune disease or were on systemic immunosuppression. Peripheral blood for TCR sequencing was drawn from every dose cohort at baseline, at cycle 4 day 1 and at cycle 7 day 1. Samples came from an open-label, multicenter, first-in-human phase I dose-escalation trial of ivuxolimab. The trial enrolled adults with locally advanced or metastatic head and neck squamous cell, hepatocellular, melanoma or renal cell carcinoma. CD4+ and CD8+ T cells were sorted separately from peripheral blood before TCR sequencing.

Notes on this clone: The antigen it recognizes is unknown. No much larger clone is present one base from it, and per-base qualities are unavailable.

The TCR sequence derives from an adult with an advanced solid tumor such as melanoma, head and neck, liver or kidney cancer. Material: CD4+ or CD8+ T cells sorted from blood, obtained in a trial of the OX40 agonist ivuxolimab. This chain joins TRBV6-5 to TRBJ1-1; no D gene is confidently identified. This receptor has the CDR3 CASSYGYEDPEAFF. The nucleotides are TGTGCCAGCAGTTACGGCTATGAGGACCCTGAAGCTTTCTTT.